Below, 23 T cell receptor beta chains from the same sample are listed, as sequenced in a study of T cells in localized non-small cell lung cancer. Clones were read by immunoSEQ multiplex PCR, and TCRdb kept only the in-frame ones, dropping some. The sample contains about 27,000 clones, more than 85% of which appear only once. The specimen was peripheral blood, collected before any cancer treatment. Every receptor here comes from a female donor older than 55 with stage II squamous cell lung carcinoma.

In this sample, this clone turned up a few times. The chain carries TRBV5-1 and TRBJ1-1, with D unclear. This CDR3 spans 13 amino acids. Trimming shortened V by 0 bases and J by 5 bases, and 8 bases separated the two germline ends. Germline lookup yields CDR1 SGHRS and CDR2 YFSETQ. This CDR3 is CASSLAGKTEAFF. In DNA, the CDR3 is TGCGCCAGCAGCTTGGCGGGAAAGACTGAAGCTTTCTTT.

The chain is built from TRBV10-3 and TRBJ1-1; D is unclear. Between the trimmed V and J ends, which lost 1 base and 0 bases, there was a span of 9 bases. This CDR3 has 15 residues. CDR1 and CDR2 (germline): ENHRY, SYGVKD. CDR3 residues: CAISELKGLNTEAFF. The CDR3 DNA reads TGTGCCATCAGTGAGTTAAAGGGCCTGAACACTGAAGCTTTCTTT.

CDR3 nucleotide sequence: TGTGCCAGCAGTGATCGGCGGGAGGGGGAGCAGTACTTC. Protein sequence: CASSDRREGEQYF. The chain recombines TRBV6-1 with TRBJ2-7, with TRBD2 identical over 9 bases. The V gene's germline CDR1 is MNHNS and CDR2 SASEGT. The CDR3 covers 13 residues. With V trimmed by 3 bases and J by 7 bases, 4 bases remained unmatched.

The chain uses TRBV29-1 and TRBJ1-2; 10 nucleotides agree with TRBD1. CDR1 and CDR2 (germline): SQVTM, ANQGSEA. The CDR3 extends over 13 amino acids. V trimming: 3 bases; J trimming: 3 bases; junction bases outside the gene matches: 1. Here the CDR3 reads CSVEGQGYYGYTF. The CDR3 DNA reads TGCAGCGTTGAGGGACAGGGGTACTATGGCTACACCTTC.

The CDR3 nucleotides are TGCGCCAGCGCACCGCAGGGAGGAGGGGAGCAGTACTTC. It translates to CASAPQGGGEQYF. V is TRBV5-1 and J is TRBJ2-7, with a tentative D call TRBD2 (6 bases). V lost 7 bases, J lost 7 bases, and 18 bases lay in between. The V gene's germline CDR1 is SGHRS and CDR2 YFSETQ. This CDR3 is built from 13 residues.

CDR3 loop: CASSIRTGPGETQYF. The CDR3, as DNA: TGTGCCAGCAGCATACGGACAGGGCCGGGGGAGACCCAGTACTTC. J is TRBJ2-5 and V is TRBV11-2; 8 bases map to TRBD1. Germline CDR1 is SGHAT and CDR2 is FQNNGV. The CDR3 length is 15 residues. V was pared by 5 bases and J by 5 bases, with 10 bases of the junction left unmatched.

J is TRBJ1-5 and V is TRBV10-3; TRBD1 agrees at 7 bases. The CDR3 spans 15 residues. Germline V CDR1 and CDR2: ENHRY, SYGVKD. V lost 3 bases, J lost 2 bases, and 4 bases stayed unmatched. CDR3 sequence (DNA): TGTGCCATCAGTGAAAACAGGGGAGGCAATCAGCCCCAGCATTTT. Translating gives CAISENRGGNQPQHF.

The CDR3 region has the DNA TGTGCCAGCTCATTTACTCGGGACAGGGCGGTTGAAGCTTTCTTT. This gives the protein CASSFTRDRAVEAFF. The genes are TRBV18 and TRBJ1-1; 9 positions match TRBD1. Germline V gene data show CDR1 as KGHSH and CDR2 as LQKENI. With 5 bases clipped from V and 7 bases from J, the junction kept 11 bases outside the gene matches. The CDR3 totals 15 residues.

This clone was seen only once. This chain uses TRBV27 with TRBJ2-2; D might be TRBD1 or TRBD2, each matching 6 bases. Trimming took 1 base from V and 0 from J, leaving 15 bases between them. The CDR3 is 18 residues long. CDR1 and CDR2 (germline): MNHEY, SMNVEV (reference sequence). This chain's CDR3 is CASSLYNRDSANTGELFF. Here the CDR3 DNA reads TGTGCCAGCAGTTTATACAACAGGGACTCCGCGAACACCGGGGAGCTGTTTTTT.

The rearrangement links TRBV21-1 to TRBJ2-1; no check of the table's D call, TRBD2, against the DNA was made. TRBV21-1 is a documented pseudogene. This CDR3 has 19 amino acids. In nucleotides, the CDR3 is TGTGCCAGCAGCAAAGGGAGTAGGGAAAATAGCGGGAGTGACAATGAGCAGTTCTTC. It codes for CASSKGSRENSGSDNEQFF.

The rearrangement joins TRBV14 to TRBJ2-7; the D gene is possibly TRBD2 (5 bases). The CDR3 covers 17 residues. Germline lookup yields CDR1 SGHDN and CDR2 FVKESK. Trimming shortened V by 0 bases and J by 0 bases, and 15 bases separated the two germline ends. The chain's CDR3 is CASSQELSPGYSYEQYF. CDR3 bases: TGTGCCAGCAGCCAAGAATTGTCTCCGGGGTACTCCTACGAGCAGTACTTC. The whole variable domain, filled in from reference TRBV14 and TRBJ2-7, reads EAGVTQFPSHSVIEKGQTVTLRCDPISGHDNLYWYRRVMGKEIKFLLHFVKESKQDESGMPNNRFLAERTGGTYSTLKVQPAELEDSGVYFCASSQELSPGYSYEQYFGPGTRLTVT.

Only a few counts were recorded for this clone. This chain connects TRBV6-5 to TRBJ2-4; TRBD1 matches at 9 bases. Per the germline V gene, CDR1 is MNHEY and CDR2 is SVGAGI. The CDR3 spans 15 residues. Losses at the gene ends were 5 bases for V and 7 bases for J; bases not matched to a gene: 9. CDR3: CASSHGVGTGNIQYF. CDR3 nucleotide sequence: TGTGCCAGCAGTCACGGGGTTGGGACAGGGAACATTCAGTACTTC.

The rearrangement links TRBV11-3 to TRBJ2-7, with 8 bases identical to TRBD1. Germline V gene data show CDR1 as SGHNT and CDR2 as YENEEA. V shed 5 bases, J shed 4 bases, and the junction held 7 bases outside the gene matches. There are 14 residues in the CDR3. CDR3 in amino acids: CASSPRQGSYEQYF. The CDR3 nucleotides read TGTGCCAGCAGCCCGAGACAGGGGTCGTACGAGCAGTACTTC.

The chain combines TRBV30 with TRBJ1-1; D remains unclear. Germline V gene sequence: CDR1 GTSNPN, CDR2 SVGIG (reference sequence). This CDR3 region has 13 residues. V lost 3 bases, J lost 3 bases, and 11 bases lay in between. CDR3 in amino acids: CAWRVNGDTEAFF. CDR3 nucleotide sequence: TGTGCCTGGAGGGTAAACGGGGACACTGAAGCTTTCTTT.

The CDR3: CASSQELIGGTEAFF. The CDR3 region has the DNA TGCGCCAGCAGCCAAGAGCTCATCGGAGGGACTGAAGCTTTCTTT. V and J are TRBV4-1 and TRBJ1-1; no reliable D call. The V end lost 0 bases, the J end lost 5 bases, and 13 bases lay between the germline ends. Germline V gene data show CDR1 as MGHRA and CDR2 as YSYEKL. The CDR3 totals 15 residues.

This clone was picked up one time. The chain joins TRBV9 to TRBJ2-1; no clear D gene. Germline CDR1 reads SGDLS; CDR2 reads YYNGEE. CDR3 length equals 17 residues. V gave up 0 bases and J gave up 1 base, with 14 bases separating them. CDR3 nucleotide sequence: TGTGCCAGCAGCGTAGCTTCTGGCCTGGTATCCTACAATGAGCAGTTCTTC. Translation: CASSVASGLVSYNEQFF.

This clone was recorded once. The V gene is TRBV5-4, the J gene TRBJ2-5, with D perhaps given as TRBD1 or TRBD2 (5 bases each). Germline CDR1 is SGHNT and CDR2 is YYREEE (reference sequence). The V and J ends lost 2 bases and 4 bases respectively, with 15 bases between them. The CDR3 is 15 residues long. CDR3 sequence reads: CASSFLGARGETQYF. The CDR3 region has the DNA TGTGCCAGCAGCTTCCTCGGGGCGAGGGGAGAGACCCAGTACTTC. Together with reference TRBV5-4 and TRBJ2-5, the CDR3 gives the full variable domain: ETGVTQSPTHLIKTRGQQVTLRCSSQSGHNTVSWYQQALGQGPQFIFQYYREEENGRGNFPPRFSGLQFPNYSSELNVNALELDDSALYLCASSFLGARGETQYFGPGTRLLVL.

A word on this clone: A read error may produce the germline difference seen at one junction end. Other DNA variants within this sample encode the same CDR3. The rearrangement joins TRBV25-1 to TRBJ2-5, with D possibly matching TRBD1 (5 bases). Germline loops: CDR1 MGHDK, CDR2 SYGVNS. The CDR3 contains 12 residues. Written as DNA, the CDR3 is TGCGCCAGCAGTGACAGTTGGGAGACCCAGTACTTC. It encodes CASSDSWETQYF.

V gene TRBV6-1 combines with J gene TRBJ1-5, with D unclear. CDR3 size: 14 residues. Germline V gene data show CDR1 as MNHNS and CDR2 as SASEGT. V shed 6 bases and J shed 0 bases, with 9 bases lying between them. This CDR3 is CASSAADSNQPQHF. In nucleotides, the CDR3 is TGTGCCAGCAGCGCAGCCGATAGCAATCAGCCCCAGCATTTT.

The rearrangement uses TRBV28 and TRBJ2-3; D may be TRBD1 or TRBD2 (5 bases each). With 6 bases removed from V and 6 bases from J, the gap between germline ends came to 19 bases. The germline CDR1 and CDR2 sequences are MDHEN and SYDVKM. The CDR3 has 15 residues. The CDR3 loop is CASRDSGPDLDTQYF. DNA for the CDR3: TGTGCCAGCAGGGACTCGGGACCCGATTTGGATACGCAGTATTTT.

The chain is built from TRBV6-5 and TRBJ2-1; no clear D. The germline V gene encodes CDR1 MNHEY and CDR2 SVGAGI. The CDR3 loop spans 11 amino acids. Trimming pared 6 bases from V and 7 bases from J, leaving 7 bases between. The CDR3 loop reads CASRSINEQFF. CDR3 bases: TGTGCCAGCAGGTCGATAAATGAGCAGTTCTTC.

The rearrangement links TRBV9 to TRBJ1-1; 7 nucleotides line up with TRBD1. Germline values: CDR1 SGDLS, CDR2 YYNGEE. This CDR3 is 15 amino acids long. The V segment lost 3 bases and the J segment 7 bases; nucleotides outside the gene matches: 12. The CDR3 sequence is CASSARTGGGFEAFF. The CDR3 region has the DNA TGTGCCAGCAGCGCTCGGACAGGTGGGGGGTTTGAAGCTTTCTTT.

The chain joins TRBV10-3 to TRBJ1-2; the D is unclear. Germline assignment: CDR1 ENHRY and CDR2 SYGVKD. V lost 3 bases, J lost 0 bases, and 8 bases lay in between. The CDR3 is made up of 14 amino acids. DNA for the CDR3: TGTGCCATCAGTGATAGGGAGGCTAACTATGGCTACACCTTC. This sequence encodes CAISDREANYGYTF.